This T cell receptor (beta chain) was captured in a study of PD-1 blockade in classical Hodgkin lymphoma. Study-wide context: Once every 2 weeks, patients received intravenous nivolumab at 3 mg/kg.

After autologous stem cell transplantation all patients relapsed, and prior brentuximab vedotin exposure differed between cohorts. Clones were read by immunoSEQ multiplex PCR, and TCRdb kept only the in-frame ones, dropping some. In the table there are around 25,000 clones, 67% of which are singletons. Study-wide results and caveats: Baseline diversity resembling that of newly diagnosed patients was seen in complete responders. Newly diagnosed patients were reported to exhibit reduced baseline TCR diversity relative to healthy donors. By C4D1, CD4+ diversity increased significantly, especially in complete responders.

This clone has more than one count but fewer than ten. What it recognizes is unknown. The sample in question was peripheral blood mononuclear cells (PBMCs), obtained before the second cycle of nivolumab. The sequence came from a human donor with classical Hodgkin lymphoma.

The DNA of the CDR3 is TGCGCCAGCAGCCTCTCCAGGGTAATGGACACTGAAGCTTTCTTT. Amino acids: CASSLSRVMDTEAFF. The chain combines TRBV4-1 with TRBJ1-1; D is possibly TRBD1 (5 bases). With 4 bases removed from V and 3 bases from J, the gap between germline ends came to 15 bases. Per germline, CDR1 MGHRA and CDR2 YSYEKL. The CDR3 is 15 residues long.